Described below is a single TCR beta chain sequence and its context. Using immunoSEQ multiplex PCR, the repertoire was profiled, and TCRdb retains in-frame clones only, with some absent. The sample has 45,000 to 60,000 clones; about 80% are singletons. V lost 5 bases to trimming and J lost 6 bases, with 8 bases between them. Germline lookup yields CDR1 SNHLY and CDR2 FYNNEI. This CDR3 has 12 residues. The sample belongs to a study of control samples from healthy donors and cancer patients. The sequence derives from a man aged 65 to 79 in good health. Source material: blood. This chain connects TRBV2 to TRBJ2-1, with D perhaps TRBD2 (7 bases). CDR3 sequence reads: CASSRGANEQFF. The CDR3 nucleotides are TGTGCCAGCAGTCGGGGGGCCAATGAGCAGTTCTTC. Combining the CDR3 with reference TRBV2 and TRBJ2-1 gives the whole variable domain EPEVTQTPSHQVTQMGQEVILRCVPISNHLYFYWYRQILGQKVEFLVSFYNNEISEKSEIFDDQFSVERPDGSNFTLKIRSTKLEDSAMYFCASSRGANEQFFGPGTRLTVL.